The clone carrying this TCR beta chain is judged medium-sized. The antigen is undetermined. The sample originates from a study of read filtering for tumor transcriptome and immune sequencing. Study as a whole: Among patients, some 17 were male and about 15 female, aged roughly 45 to 90 (mean about 71).

Molecular barcoded adaptors covering alpha/delta and beta/gamma chains were used on approximately 400 ng RNA. MiXCR, run by TCRdb on the reads, gives a single entry per CDR3 protein. The repertoire holds over 40,000 distinct CDR3 sequences, with 9.5% to 15% as singletons. The study's findings and limits: Without single-read clonotypes, shared clonotype proportions correlated more between IR-seq and RNA-seq.

CDR1 SGHDN and CDR2 FVKESK come from the germline V gene. V was shortened by 0 bases and J by 1 base, with 7 bases between the two germline ends. The CDR3 length is 15 residues. The sequence was collected from a donor aged 40 or over with multiple myeloma. The chain combines TRBV14 with TRBJ2-1, with D hard to call. Sequencing was carried out using a population of CD138-negative cells sorted from bone marrow. The CDR3 sequence: CASSQEWSSYNEQFF. The CDR3 DNA sequence: TGTGCCAGCAGCCAAGAGTGGAGTTCCTACAATGAGCAGTTCTTC.